This TCR beta chain was sequenced in a study of T-cell memory formation after mild COVID-19. Points from the study as a whole: Day 15 to 85 contractors were CD4/CD8 balanced; later expanders leaned CD4+. Contracting CD4+ clones were located mainly in CM and EM, and CD8+ clones in EMRA. Some clones that responded were present in memory (sampled pre-infection), which suggests cross-reactive memory joined.

This clonotype has ten or more counts. Its antigen is still unknown. TCRdb redid the calling of the 5' RACE reads with MiXCR, one entry per CDR3 protein. This table has 350,000 to 450,000 distinct CDR3 sequences, around 30% appearing once. Losses at the gene ends were 2 bases for V and 4 bases for J; bases not matched to a gene: 8. Germline assignment: CDR1 SGHTA and CDR2 FQGNSA. CDR3 length equals 16 residues. This receptor was obtained from an adult woman who had mild COVID-19 (a few samples of this study predate the infection). Cell type and time point are not known. The rearrangement links TRBV7-2 to TRBJ2-5; 9 bases line up with TRBD2. Material: PBMCs or a T cell subset sorted from them (not recorded which). The CDR3 DNA reads TGTGCCAGCAGCTTATCAAGCGGGAGGTTGGCAGAGACCCAGTACTTC. It yields the protein CASSLSSGRLAETQYF.